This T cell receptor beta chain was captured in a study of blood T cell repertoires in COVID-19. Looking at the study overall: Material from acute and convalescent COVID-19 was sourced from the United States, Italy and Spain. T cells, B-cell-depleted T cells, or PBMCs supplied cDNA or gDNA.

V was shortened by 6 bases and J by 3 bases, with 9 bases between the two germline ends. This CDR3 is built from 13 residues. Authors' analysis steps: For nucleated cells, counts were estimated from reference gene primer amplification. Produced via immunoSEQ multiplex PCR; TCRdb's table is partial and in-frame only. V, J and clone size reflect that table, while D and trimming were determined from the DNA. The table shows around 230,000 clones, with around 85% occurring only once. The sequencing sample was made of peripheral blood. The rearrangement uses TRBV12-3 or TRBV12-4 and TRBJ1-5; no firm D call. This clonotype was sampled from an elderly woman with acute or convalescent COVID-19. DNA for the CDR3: TGTGCCAGCAGGGCCGGGTTCAATCAGCCCCAGCATTTT. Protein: CASRAGFNQPQHF.